This entry concerns a single T cell receptor (beta chain). Its specificity is not known. This specimen belongs to a study of molecular identifiers for immune sequencing clone quantification. For naive CD8 T cells, sorting used the CD8+CD4-CCR7+CD45RA+ phenotype. Study-level findings and limits: It was shown that clones above 20 RNA copies held over 97% of effector molecules, but under 1% in naive cells. Jurkat TCR RNA spiked in from one cell could reportedly be detected among some 980,000 naive cells.

V was pared by 0 bases and J by 0 bases, with 8 bases between. The CDR3 spans 15 residues. Germline V gene sequence: CDR1 DFQATT, CDR2 SNEGSKA (reference sequence). TCRdb reprocessed the PCR reads with MiXCR, giving one entry per CDR3 protein. The table has approximately 670,000 distinct CDR3 sequences, roughly 21% seen once. The origin of this receptor is a human donor in good health. Some libraries in this study had Jurkat cell RNA spiked in. V gene TRBV20-1 combines with J gene TRBJ2-2; D is unresolved. The sequenced sample was naive CD8+ T cells from blood, with Jurkat cell RNA spiked in. This sample's subset: FACS-sorted CD8+CD4-CCR7+CD45RA+ naive T cells. For the CDR3, the DNA is TGCAGTGCTAGAGACAGAACCACGAACACCGGGGAGCTGTTTTTT. Its translation is CSARDRTTNTGELFF.